In this sample, the clone carrying this T cell receptor beta chain turned up a few times. What it recognizes is unknown. The table came from immunoSEQ multiplex PCR; TCRdb's copy has only in-frame clones and leaves some out. The sample consists of some 70,000 clones, over 85% of them appearing once. Looked up from germline, CDR1 is MGHDK and CDR2 is SYGVNS. The J segment lost 5 bases and the V segment lost 5 bases, leaving 7 bases of the junction unmatched. The CDR3 loop spans 15 amino acids. The data are from a study of PD-1 blockade in classical Hodgkin lymphoma. Time point described: newly diagnosed, previously untreated cHL patient sample. PBMCs from patients with newly diagnosed, untreated classical Hodgkin lymphoma served as a comparison group for the relapsed/refractory trial patients. Findings and limits, study-wide: Newly diagnosed patients were reported to start with lower TCR diversity than healthy donors. With respect to the repertoire differences, their causes, possibly disease activity or prior therapy, remain undefined.

The receptor's source is a human donor with classical Hodgkin lymphoma. Sequencing used peripheral blood mononuclear cells (PBMCs). The chain is built from TRBV25-1 and TRBJ2-2; TRBD1 aligns across 8 bases. The CDR3 nucleotides are TGTGCCAGCAGTAGGGCAGGGGGCCAAACCGGGGAGCTGTTTTTT. It encodes CASSRAGGQTGELFF.